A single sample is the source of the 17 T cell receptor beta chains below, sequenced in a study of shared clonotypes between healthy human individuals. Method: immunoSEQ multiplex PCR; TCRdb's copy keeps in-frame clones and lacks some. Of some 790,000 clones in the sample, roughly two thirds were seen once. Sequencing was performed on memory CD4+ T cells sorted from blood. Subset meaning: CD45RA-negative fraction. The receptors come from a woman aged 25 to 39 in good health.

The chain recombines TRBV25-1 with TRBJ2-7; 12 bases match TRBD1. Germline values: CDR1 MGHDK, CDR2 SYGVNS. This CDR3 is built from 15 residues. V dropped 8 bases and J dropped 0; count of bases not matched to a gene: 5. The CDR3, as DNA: TGTGCCAGCGGGGGACAGGGGGCTTTCTCCTACGAGCAGTACTTC. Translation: CASGGQGAFSYEQYF.

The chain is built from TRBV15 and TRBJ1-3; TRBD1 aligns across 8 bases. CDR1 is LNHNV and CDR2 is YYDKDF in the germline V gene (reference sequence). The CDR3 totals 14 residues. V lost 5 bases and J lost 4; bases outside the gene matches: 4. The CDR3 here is CATSADRGGNTIYF. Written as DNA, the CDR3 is TGTGCCACCAGCGCAGACAGGGGAGGAAACACCATATATTTT.

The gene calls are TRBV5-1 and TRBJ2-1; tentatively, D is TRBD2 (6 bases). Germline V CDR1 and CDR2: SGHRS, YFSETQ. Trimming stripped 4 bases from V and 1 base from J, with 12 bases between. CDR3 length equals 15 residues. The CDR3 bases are TGCGCCAGCAGCCCAATGGGAGGTTCCTACAATGAGCAGTTCTTC. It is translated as CASSPMGGSYNEQFF.

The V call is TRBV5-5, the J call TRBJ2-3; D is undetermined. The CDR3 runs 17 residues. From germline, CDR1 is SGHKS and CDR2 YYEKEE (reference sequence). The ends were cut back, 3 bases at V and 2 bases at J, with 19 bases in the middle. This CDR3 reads CASSWSTDQSFTDTQYF. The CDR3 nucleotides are TGTGCCAGCAGCTGGTCCACCGATCAGTCGTTCACAGATACGCAGTATTTT.

CDR3 in amino acids: CASSYSGQGVVEQYF. DNA for the CDR3: TGTGCCAGCAGTTATTCGGGACAGGGGGTTGTGGAGCAGTACTTC. V usage is TRBV6-5 and J usage is TRBJ2-7, with 11 bases that match TRBD1. Germline CDR1 and CDR2: MNHEY and SVGAGI. The CDR3 contains 15 residues. The V segment lost 3 bases and the J segment 7 bases; nucleotides outside the gene matches: 8.

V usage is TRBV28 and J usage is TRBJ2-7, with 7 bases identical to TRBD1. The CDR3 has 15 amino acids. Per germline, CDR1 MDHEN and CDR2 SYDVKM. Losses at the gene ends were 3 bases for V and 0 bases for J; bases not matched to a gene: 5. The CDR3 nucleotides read TGTGCCAGCAGTTTCCCAACAGGGGCCTCCTACGAGCAGTACTTC. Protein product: CASSFPTGASYEQYF.

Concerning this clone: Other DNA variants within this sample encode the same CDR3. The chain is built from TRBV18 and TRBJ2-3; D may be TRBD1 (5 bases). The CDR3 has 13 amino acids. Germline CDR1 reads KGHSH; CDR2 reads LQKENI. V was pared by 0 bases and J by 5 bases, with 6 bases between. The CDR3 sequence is CASSPPGVDTQYF. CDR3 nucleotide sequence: TGTGCCAGCTCACCACCAGGGGTAGATACGCAGTATTTT.

The CDR3 sequence is CASSLFPRDRTEQQYF. The DNA for the CDR3 is TGTGCCAGCAGCCTATTCCCCCGGGACAGGACGGAGCAGCAGTACTTC. The chain employs TRBV5-4 and TRBJ2-7, with TRBD1 matching over 8 bases. The CDR3 has 16 residues. J was trimmed by 8 bases and V by 4 bases; bases with no gene match: 17. Looked up from germline, CDR1 is SGHNT and CDR2 is YYREEE (reference sequence). The full variable domain, completed using reference TRBV5-4 and TRBJ2-7, is ETGVTQSPTHLIKTRGQQVTLRCSSQSGHNTVSWYQQALGQGPQFIFQYYREEENGRGNFPPRFSGLQFPNYSSELNVNALELDDSALYLCASSLFPRDRTEQQYFGPGTRLTVT.

The CDR3 DNA is TGCGCCAGCAGCTTGGAAGCACAGATTGGAAACACCATATATTTT. Protein: CASSLEAQIGNTIYF. The rearrangement links TRBV5-1 to TRBJ1-3; no clear D. CDR1 is SGHRS and CDR2 is YFSETQ in the germline V gene. Trimming pared 0 bases from V and 3 bases from J, leaving 10 bases between. This CDR3 comprises 15 residues.

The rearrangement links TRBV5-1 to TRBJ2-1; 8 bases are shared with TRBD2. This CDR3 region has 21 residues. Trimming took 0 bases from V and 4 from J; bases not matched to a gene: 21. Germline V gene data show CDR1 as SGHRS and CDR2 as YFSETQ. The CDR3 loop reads CASSLGLASGFSWDRYNEQFF. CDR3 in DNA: TGCGCCAGCAGCTTGGGGCTTGCTAGCGGGTTTTCCTGGGACCGTTACAATGAGCAGTTCTTC.

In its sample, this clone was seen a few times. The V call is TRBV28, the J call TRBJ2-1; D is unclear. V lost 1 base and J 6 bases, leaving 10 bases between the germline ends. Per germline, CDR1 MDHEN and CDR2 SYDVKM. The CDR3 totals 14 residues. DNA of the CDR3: TGTGCCAGCAGTTTATTCGGTTCCCTCAATGAGCAGTTCTTC. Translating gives CASSLFGSLNEQFF.

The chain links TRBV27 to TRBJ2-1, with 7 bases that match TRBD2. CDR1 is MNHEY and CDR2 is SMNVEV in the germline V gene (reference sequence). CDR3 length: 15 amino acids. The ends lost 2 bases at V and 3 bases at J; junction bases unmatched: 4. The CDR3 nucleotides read TGTGCCAGCAGTTTAGCCGGGACTAACTACAATGAGCAGTTCTTC. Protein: CASSLAGTNYNEQFF.

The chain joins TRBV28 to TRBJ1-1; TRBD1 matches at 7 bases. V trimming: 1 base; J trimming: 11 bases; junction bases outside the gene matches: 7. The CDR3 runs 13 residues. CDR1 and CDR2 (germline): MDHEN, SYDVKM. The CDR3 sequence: CASSLFGGTAAFF. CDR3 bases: TGTGCCAGCAGTTTATTTGGAGGGACAGCCGCTTTCTTT.

CDR3 protein: CASSYSSSEQYF. In DNA form, the CDR3 reads TGTGCCAGCAGTTACTCTAGCTCCGAGCAGTACTTC. This chain joins TRBV6-6 and TRBJ2-7, with no clear D. The germline V gene encodes CDR1 MNHNY and CDR2 SVGAGI (reference sequence). There are 12 residues in the CDR3. The V gene lost 0 bases and the J gene lost 6 bases, with 6 bases spanning the gap.

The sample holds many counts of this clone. CDR3 in amino acids: CASSLPGQGKTEQFF. CDR3 DNA sequence: TGTGCCAGCAGTTTACCCGGGCAGGGAAAGACTGAGCAGTTCTTC. V and J are TRBV27 and TRBJ2-1; D may be TRBD1 (5 bases). This CDR3 spans 15 amino acids. V was cut by 2 bases and J by 9 bases, with 17 bases left in between. Per germline, CDR1 MNHEY and CDR2 SMNVEV (reference sequence).

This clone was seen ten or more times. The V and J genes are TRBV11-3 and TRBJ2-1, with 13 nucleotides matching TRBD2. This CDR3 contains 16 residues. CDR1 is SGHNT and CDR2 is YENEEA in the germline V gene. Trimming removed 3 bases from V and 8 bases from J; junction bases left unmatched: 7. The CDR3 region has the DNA TGTGCCAGCAGCTTCCGCGGGACTAGCGGGACGGATGAGCAGTTCTTC. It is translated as CASSFRGTSGTDEQFF.

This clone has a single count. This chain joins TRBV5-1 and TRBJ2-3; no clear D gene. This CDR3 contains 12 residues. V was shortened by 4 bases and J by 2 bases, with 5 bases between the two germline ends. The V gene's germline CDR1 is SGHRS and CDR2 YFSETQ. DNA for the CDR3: TGCGCCAGCAGCATCAACACAGATACGCAGTATTTT. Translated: CASSINTDTQYF.